A selection of T cell receptor beta chains follows, all from one sample in a study of T-cell memory formation after mild COVID-19. TCRdb recomputed calls from the 5' RACE reads with MiXCR, one row per CDR3 protein. The repertoire has 550,000 to 650,000 distinct CDR3 sequences, 15% to 20% of them found once; the top ten carry less than 10%. The sample was PBMCs or a T cell subset sorted from them (not recorded which). The receptor set was obtained from an adult woman who had mild COVID-19 (a few samples of this study predate the infection). Cell type and time point are not known. Both conserved end residues are part of each CDR3. D genes are given only for firm matches. Size tells how often a clone was seen (once, few, many) or the class of an expanded clone, and some rows leave it out.

d_call: -
j_call: TRBJ2-3
v_call: TRBV3-1
clone_size: -
cdr3_nt: TGTGCCAGCAGCCAAGATTGGCGCCCGCGGCATTTT
cdr3_aa: CASSQDWRPRHF

d_call: -
j_call: TRBJ1-6
v_call: TRBV7-9
clone_size: -
cdr3_nt: TGTGCCAGCAGCCGGATTCATGGGCGCGGGAATTCACCCCTCCACTTT
cdr3_aa: CASSRIHGRGNSPLHF

d_call: -
j_call: TRBJ2-7
v_call: TRBV6-4
clone_size: -
cdr3_nt: TGTGCCAGCAGTGAAGTCGGACAGAACGGCGAGCAGTACTTC
cdr3_aa: CASSEVGQNGEQYF

d_call: -
j_call: TRBJ1-2
v_call: TRBV5-1
clone_size: -
cdr3_nt: TGCGCCAGCAGCTTCTCGAGGGGCCGGAGGTCGGACTATGGCTACACCTTC
cdr3_aa: CASSFSRGRRSDYGYTF

d_call: TRBD2
j_call: TRBJ2-1
v_call: TRBV6-4
clone_size: few
cdr3_nt: TGTGCCAGCAGTGATCGATTTAGCGGGAGAGTCTACAATGAGCAGTTCTTC
cdr3_aa: CASSDRFSGRVYNEQFF

d_call: TRBD1
j_call: TRBJ2-7
v_call: TRBV12-3/TRBV12-4
clone_size: -
cdr3_nt: TGTGCCAGCTACCGGAATCAGGGGGCCTCCTACGAGCAGTACTTC
cdr3_aa: CASYRNQGASYEQYF

d_call: -
j_call: TRBJ2-3
v_call: TRBV20-1
clone_size: few
cdr3_nt: TGCAGTGCTCCGTTGGACTCTTCGGATACGCAGTATTTT
cdr3_aa: CSAPLDSSDTQYF

d_call: -
j_call: TRBJ1-1
v_call: TRBV7-9
clone_size: -
cdr3_nt: TGTGCCAGCAGCCCTAGGACGGCTGGAAGCACTGAAGCTTTCTTT
cdr3_aa: CASSPRTAGSTEAFF

d_call: TRBD2
j_call: TRBJ2-3
v_call: TRBV3-1
clone_size: -
cdr3_nt: TGTGCCAGCAGCCGGGGACTAACGGGTTTCACAGATACGCAGTATTTT
cdr3_aa: CASSRGLTGFTDTQYF

d_call: -
j_call: TRBJ1-1
v_call: TRBV7-9
clone_size: few
cdr3_nt: TGTGCCAGCAGCCGTACGGCCTCTGGGGTCCTTTTCTTT
cdr3_aa: CASSRTASGVLFF

d_call: TRBD1
j_call: TRBJ2-7
v_call: TRBV2
clone_size: many
cdr3_nt: TGTGCCAGCAGGGGGGACAGAATCTCCTACGAGCAGTACTTC
cdr3_aa: CASRGDRISYEQYF

d_call: TRBD2
j_call: TRBJ2-7
v_call: TRBV4-3
clone_size: -
cdr3_nt: TGCGCCAGCAGCAAGACAGGGGCTAGCGGGAGTTACGAGCAGTACTTC
cdr3_aa: CASSKTGASGSYEQYF

d_call: -
j_call: TRBJ2-4
v_call: TRBV20-1
clone_size: few
cdr3_nt: TGCAGAGCCGGGGGCGACAAAAACATTCAGTACTTC
cdr3_aa: CRAGGDKNIQYF

d_call: -
j_call: TRBJ1-3
v_call: TRBV5-1
clone_size: -
cdr3_nt: TGCGCCAGCAGCACCCAGGGCGCTGGAAACACCATATATTTT
cdr3_aa: CASSTQGAGNTIYF

d_call: TRBD2
j_call: TRBJ2-3
v_call: TRBV7-9
clone_size: -
cdr3_nt: TGTGCCAGCAGCCCCGGGACTAGCGATAGCACAGATACGCAGTATTTT
cdr3_aa: CASSPGTSDSTDTQYF

d_call: TRBD1
j_call: TRBJ2-1
v_call: TRBV4-1
clone_size: few
cdr3_nt: TGCGCCAGCAGCCAAGACGGAACAGGGGATAATGAGCAGTTCTTC
cdr3_aa: CASSQDGTGDNEQFF

d_call: TRBD1
j_call: TRBJ2-3
v_call: TRBV4-3
clone_size: few
cdr3_nt: TGCGCCAGCAGCCCACGACAGGGGTTCGCAGATACGCAGTATTTT
cdr3_aa: CASSPRQGFADTQYF

d_call: -
j_call: TRBJ2-7
v_call: TRBV5-5
clone_size: few
cdr3_nt: TGTGCCAGCAGCTTGTGGGGGGAAGCCTACGAGCAGTACTTC
cdr3_aa: CASSLWGEAYEQYF

d_call: -
j_call: TRBJ1-6
v_call: TRBV6-5
clone_size: few
cdr3_nt: TGTGCCAGCAGTTTCGCCAGCGCCGTGGCCCTCCACTTT
cdr3_aa: CASSFASAVALHF

d_call: -
j_call: TRBJ2-7
v_call: TRBV12-3/TRBV12-4
clone_size: -
cdr3_nt: TGTGCCAGCAGTCCCACAGAATACGAGCAGTACTTC
cdr3_aa: CASSPTEYEQYF

d_call: -
j_call: TRBJ2-1
v_call: TRBV7-3
clone_size: -
cdr3_nt: TGTGCCAGCAGCTTAATTACGGGGGGCCCCACGAATGAGCAGTTCTTC
cdr3_aa: CASSLITGGPTNEQFF

d_call: -
j_call: TRBJ1-3
v_call: TRBV7-6
clone_size: few
cdr3_nt: TGTGCCAGCAGCCGAGCACCCATTGACATTTACTCTGGAAACACCATATATTTT
cdr3_aa: CASSRAPIDIYSGNTIYF

d_call: TRBD2
j_call: TRBJ2-5
v_call: TRBV3-1
clone_size: few
cdr3_nt: TGTGCCAGCAGCGCCCGGCTAGCGGGAGACGAGACCCAGTACTTC
cdr3_aa: CASSARLAGDETQYF

d_call: -
j_call: TRBJ1-1
v_call: TRBV2
clone_size: -
cdr3_nt: TGTGCCAGCAGTGAAGGCTGGAACACTGAAGCTTTCTTT
cdr3_aa: CASSEGWNTEAFF

d_call: -
j_call: TRBJ2-1
v_call: TRBV7-2
clone_size: few
cdr3_nt: TGTGCCAGCAGCTTCGACGGGACCGTACGGTATGAGCAGTTCTTC
cdr3_aa: CASSFDGTVRYEQFF

d_call: TRBD2
j_call: TRBJ2-1
v_call: TRBV7-9
clone_size: -
cdr3_nt: TGTGCCAGCAGCCGCACAGCGGGGGGAAGGGGTACTGTCCATGAGCAGTTCTTC
cdr3_aa: CASSRTAGGRGTVHEQFF

d_call: -
j_call: TRBJ2-5
v_call: TRBV12-3/TRBV12-4
clone_size: many
cdr3_nt: TGTGCCAGCAGTTTAGTGGAGGGGGCGAGTAGGAAGACCCAGTACTTC
cdr3_aa: CASSLVEGASRKTQYF

d_call: -
j_call: TRBJ1-1
v_call: TRBV4-2
clone_size: -
cdr3_nt: TGTGCCAGCAGCCAAGAGGGGGGGGCGGGATATCGCACTGAAGCTTTCTTT
cdr3_aa: CASSQEGGAGYRTEAFF

d_call: TRBD1
j_call: TRBJ1-2
v_call: TRBV30
clone_size: -
cdr3_nt: TGTGCCTGGAGCCCGGGACAGACCTATGGCTACACCTTC
cdr3_aa: CAWSPGQTYGYTF

d_call: -
j_call: TRBJ2-1
v_call: TRBV10-3
clone_size: many
cdr3_nt: TGTGCCATCAGTGAAGGTAGCGGAGGAGTATCCTACAATGAGCAGTTCTTC
cdr3_aa: CAISEGSGGVSYNEQFF

d_call: -
j_call: TRBJ2-1
v_call: TRBV9
clone_size: -
cdr3_nt: TGTGCCAGCAGCCTCTCAGAGGGGGGGCCTAGGGAGCAGTTCTTC
cdr3_aa: CASSLSEGGPREQFF

d_call: TRBD1
j_call: TRBJ2-7
v_call: TRBV20-1
clone_size: -
cdr3_nt: TGCAGTGCTAGTCCGGGACAGGTCTACGAGCAGTACTTC
cdr3_aa: CSASPGQVYEQYF

d_call: TRBD2
j_call: TRBJ2-3
v_call: TRBV7-9
clone_size: few
cdr3_nt: TGTGCCAGCAGCCACAGCGGGAGGGCCGAGGATACGCAGTATTTT
cdr3_aa: CASSHSGRAEDTQYF

d_call: TRBD2
j_call: TRBJ2-7
v_call: TRBV12-3/TRBV12-4
clone_size: many
cdr3_nt: TGTGCCAGCAGTTTAGTAGCGGGGTCCTACGAGCAGTACTTC
cdr3_aa: CASSLVAGSYEQYF

d_call: -
j_call: TRBJ2-5
v_call: TRBV29-1
clone_size: few
cdr3_nt: TGCAGCGGTCAGAAGCAGGGAGTCGAGACCCAGTACTTC
cdr3_aa: CSGQKQGVETQYF

d_call: -
j_call: TRBJ2-3
v_call: TRBV11-2
clone_size: few
cdr3_nt: TGTGCCAGCAGCTTAGTAGGGGCAGGGGTTCAAGATACGCAGTATTTT
cdr3_aa: CASSLVGAGVQDTQYF

d_call: -
j_call: TRBJ2-3
v_call: TRBV6-1
clone_size: few
cdr3_nt: TGTGCCAGCAGCGATCCGGCCATAAGGGCGAATACGCAGTATTTT
cdr3_aa: CASSDPAIRANTQYF

d_call: TRBD1
j_call: TRBJ1-2
v_call: TRBV7-9
clone_size: -
cdr3_nt: TGTGCCAGCAGCCCCGGGACAGTCACATTCTTCTATGGCTACACCTTC
cdr3_aa: CASSPGTVTFFYGYTF

d_call: -
j_call: TRBJ1-4
v_call: TRBV12-3/TRBV12-4
clone_size: -
cdr3_nt: TGTGCCAGCAGCTGGGGGCTAGGGGAAAAACTGTTTTTT
cdr3_aa: CASSWGLGEKLFF

d_call: -
j_call: TRBJ1-5
v_call: TRBV10-3
clone_size: few
cdr3_nt: TGTGCCATGCAAGGATTCCCCAATCAGCCCCAGCATTTT
cdr3_aa: CAMQGFPNQPQHF

d_call: TRBD2
j_call: TRBJ2-1
v_call: TRBV5-8
clone_size: -
cdr3_nt: TGTGCCAGCAGCTTGGCCAGGGTTAGCGGGGGGTCCTACAATGAGCAGTTCTTC
cdr3_aa: CASSLARVSGGSYNEQFF

d_call: -
j_call: TRBJ2-7
v_call: TRBV7-9
clone_size: -
cdr3_nt: TGTGCCAGCAGCGCCCAGGGGTTCTCCGAGCAGTACTTC
cdr3_aa: CASSAQGFSEQYF

d_call: -
j_call: TRBJ2-1
v_call: TRBV9
clone_size: few
cdr3_nt: TGTGCCAGCAGCGTAGACTATGGTGCCAGTGAGCAGTTCTTC
cdr3_aa: CASSVDYGASEQFF

d_call: TRBD2
j_call: TRBJ2-1
v_call: TRBV20-1
clone_size: many
cdr3_nt: TGCAGTGCTAGATCTAGCGGGAGGGAGTGGGGTGAGCAGTTCTTC
cdr3_aa: CSARSSGREWGEQFF

d_call: -
j_call: TRBJ2-6
v_call: TRBV9
clone_size: few
cdr3_nt: TGTGCCAGCAGCCAGCACCGGGACCCCCTGCCTGGGGCCAACGTCCTGACTTTC
cdr3_aa: CASSQHRDPLPGANVLTF

d_call: -
j_call: TRBJ1-1
v_call: TRBV5-1
clone_size: many
cdr3_nt: TGCGCCAGCAGCAGGACAGAGAGAGCTTTCTTT
cdr3_aa: CASSRTERAFF

d_call: -
j_call: TRBJ2-1
v_call: TRBV4-3
clone_size: -
cdr3_nt: TGCGCCAGCAGCCCACGAACTAACGGACGCAATGAGCAGTTCTTC
cdr3_aa: CASSPRTNGRNEQFF

d_call: TRBD2
j_call: TRBJ2-3
v_call: TRBV20-1
clone_size: -
cdr3_nt: TGCAGTGCCATAGCGGGAGTAACAGATACGCAGTATTTT
cdr3_aa: CSAIAGVTDTQYF

d_call: -
j_call: TRBJ2-2
v_call: TRBV20-1
clone_size: -
cdr3_nt: TGCAGTGCTAGAGGAAGGACCGGGGAGCTGTTTTTT
cdr3_aa: CSARGRTGELFF

d_call: TRBD2
j_call: TRBJ2-2
v_call: TRBV15
clone_size: few
cdr3_nt: TGTGCCACCAGCTCCCGGGGGACTAGCGGGAGTGGGGAGCTGTTTTTT
cdr3_aa: CATSSRGTSGSGELFF

d_call: -
j_call: TRBJ2-4
v_call: TRBV7-9
clone_size: few
cdr3_nt: TGTGCCAGCAGCTTAGACAGGGACATTCAGTACTTC
cdr3_aa: CASSLDRDIQYF

d_call: -
j_call: TRBJ1-5
v_call: TRBV29-1
clone_size: few
cdr3_nt: TGCAGCGTTGGGGAGAATAGCAATCAGCCCCAGCATTTT
cdr3_aa: CSVGENSNQPQHF

d_call: -
j_call: TRBJ2-4
v_call: TRBV5-1
clone_size: -
cdr3_nt: TGCGCCAGCAGTAGCACACCTGGGAGAAACATTCAGTACTTC
cdr3_aa: CASSSTPGRNIQYF

d_call: -
j_call: TRBJ1-6
v_call: TRBV11-2
clone_size: -
cdr3_nt: TGTGCCAGCAGCCAACACCCGGGGGGAAATTCACCCCTCCACTTT
cdr3_aa: CASSQHPGGNSPLHF

d_call: -
j_call: TRBJ2-5
v_call: TRBV9
clone_size: -
cdr3_nt: TGTGCCAGCAGCGTAGCCTCGGAAGAGACCCAGTACTTC
cdr3_aa: CASSVASEETQYF

d_call: -
j_call: TRBJ2-7
v_call: TRBV5-5
clone_size: -
cdr3_nt: TGTGCCAGCAGCGCGGACCTCCCGTCGAAGCAGTACTTC
cdr3_aa: CASSADLPSKQYF

d_call: -
j_call: TRBJ2-2
v_call: TRBV6-5
clone_size: few
cdr3_nt: TGTGCCAGCAGGCCGGACGCAATAGACCCTACCGGGGAGCTGTTTTTT
cdr3_aa: CASRPDAIDPTGELFF

d_call: -
j_call: TRBJ1-1
v_call: TRBV12-3/TRBV12-4
clone_size: many
cdr3_nt: TGTGCCAGCAGAACAAACACTGAAGCTTTCTTT
cdr3_aa: CASRTNTEAFF

d_call: -
j_call: TRBJ1-1
v_call: TRBV5-1
clone_size: few
cdr3_nt: TGCGCCAGCAGCCCGCACCCGACGGGGATGAACACTGAAGCTTTCTTT
cdr3_aa: CASSPHPTGMNTEAFF

d_call: -
j_call: TRBJ2-2
v_call: TRBV29-1
clone_size: -
cdr3_nt: TGCAGCGCCGCCGGGGACCGGATTAAGACTTACACCGGGGAGCTGTTTTTT
cdr3_aa: CSAAGDRIKTYTGELFF